This TCR beta chain was obtained from a study of regulatory T cells in long-lasting Graves disease. Study context: Graves' patients with a new diagnosis had received antithyroid drugs under 3 months. Study-wide results and caveats: Persistent disease was associated with favored TRBV28 usage and with favored use of TRBJ1-2 and TRBJ2-5.

The CDR3 runs 15 residues. V was shortened by 6 bases and J by 1 base, with 12 bases between the two germline ends. Libraries of TCR beta came from iRepertoire HTBI primers plus Arm-PCR of CDR3 regions. In TCRdb, the multiplex PCR reads were re-called with MiXCR into one record per CDR3 protein. The repertoire holds around 420,000 distinct CDR3 sequences, with approximately 16% as singletons. The time point: newly diagnosed GD, antithyroid drugs for less than 3 months. The TCR library was made from RNA that had been extracted from PBMCs in TRIzol. American Thyroid Association guidelines defined how Graves' disease was diagnosed. Remarks on this clonotype: Its antigen is still unknown.

The data also belong to a second study, concerning T cells in Graves' hyperthyroidism and ophthalmopathy. That work adds: Model output signaled ophthalmopathy a median approximately 6 months ahead of onset.

The sequence came from a woman in her thirties or forties with Graves disease. The V and J genes are TRBV12-3 or TRBV12-4 and TRBJ2-2; D uncertain. The material was peripheral blood mononuclear cells (PBMCs), obtained at new diagnosis, from a patient treated with antithyroid drugs. The CDR3 nucleotides are TGTGCCAGCAGATCTACTTACTTGAACACCGGGGAGCTGTTTTTT. It yields the protein CASRSTYLNTGELFF.